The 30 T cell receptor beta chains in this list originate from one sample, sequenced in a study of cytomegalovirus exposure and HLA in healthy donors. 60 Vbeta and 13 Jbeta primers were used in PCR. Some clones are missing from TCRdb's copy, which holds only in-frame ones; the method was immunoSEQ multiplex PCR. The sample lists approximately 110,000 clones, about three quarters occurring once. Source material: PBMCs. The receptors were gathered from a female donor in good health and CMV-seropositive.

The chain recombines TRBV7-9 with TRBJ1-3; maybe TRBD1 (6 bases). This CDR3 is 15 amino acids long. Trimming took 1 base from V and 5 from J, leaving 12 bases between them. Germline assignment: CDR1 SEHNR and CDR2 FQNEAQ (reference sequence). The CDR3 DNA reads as TGTGCCAGCAGCTTAGAGGGGGTGAAGAGAAACACCATATATTTT. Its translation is CASSLEGVKRNTIYF.

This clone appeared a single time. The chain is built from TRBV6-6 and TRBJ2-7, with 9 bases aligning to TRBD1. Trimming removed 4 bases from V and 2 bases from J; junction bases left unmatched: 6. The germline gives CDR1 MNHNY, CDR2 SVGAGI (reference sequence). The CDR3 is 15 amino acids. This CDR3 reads CASSSGTGHTYEQYF. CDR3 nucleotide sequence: TGTGCCAGCAGTTCCGGGACAGGGCATACCTACGAGCAGTACTTC.

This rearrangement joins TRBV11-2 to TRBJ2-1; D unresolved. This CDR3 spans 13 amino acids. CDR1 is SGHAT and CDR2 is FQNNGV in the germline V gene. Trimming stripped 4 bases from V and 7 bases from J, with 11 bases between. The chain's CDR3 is CASSSQAGNEQFF. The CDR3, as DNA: TGTGCCAGCAGCTCCCAGGCTGGGAATGAGCAGTTCTTC.

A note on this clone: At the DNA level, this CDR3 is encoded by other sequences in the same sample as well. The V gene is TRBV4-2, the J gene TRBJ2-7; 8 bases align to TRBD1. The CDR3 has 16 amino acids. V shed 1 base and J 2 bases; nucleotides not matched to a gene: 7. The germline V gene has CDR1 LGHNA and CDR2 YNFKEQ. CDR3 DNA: TGTGCCAGCAGCCAAGCGAGGACAGGGAGAACCTACGAGCAGTACTTC. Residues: CASSQARTGRTYEQYF.

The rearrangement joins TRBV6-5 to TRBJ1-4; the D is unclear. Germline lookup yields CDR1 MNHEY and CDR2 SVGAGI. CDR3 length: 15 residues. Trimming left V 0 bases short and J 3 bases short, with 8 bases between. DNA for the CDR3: TGTGCCAGCAGTTACTCGTCGAGGGCTAATGAAAAACTGTTTTTT. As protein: CASSYSSRANEKLFF.

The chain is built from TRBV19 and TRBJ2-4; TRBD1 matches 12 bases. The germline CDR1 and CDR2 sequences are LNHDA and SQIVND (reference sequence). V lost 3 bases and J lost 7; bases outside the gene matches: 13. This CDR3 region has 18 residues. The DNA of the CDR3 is TGTGCCAGTAGTATCGAAGGAAGGGGACAGGGGGCCCGGAACATTCAGTACTTC. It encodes CASSIEGRGQGARNIQYF.

CDR3 amino acids: CASSMRDREAFF. The DNA for the CDR3 is TGTGCCAGTAGTATGAGGGACAGGGAAGCTTTCTTT. This chain joins TRBV19 and TRBJ1-1, with 8 bases identical to TRBD1. The V and J ends lost 3 bases and 8 bases, in that order; junction bases with no gene match: 2. CDR1 LNHDA and CDR2 SQIVND come from the germline V gene (reference sequence). The length of the CDR3 is 12 residues.

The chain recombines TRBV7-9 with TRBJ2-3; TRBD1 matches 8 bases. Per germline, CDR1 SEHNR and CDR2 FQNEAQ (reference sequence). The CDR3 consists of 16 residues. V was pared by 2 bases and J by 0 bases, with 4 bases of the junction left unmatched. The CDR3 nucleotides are TGTGCCAGCAGCTTAACAGGACAGGGTAGCACAGATACGCAGTATTTT. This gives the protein CASSLTGQGSTDTQYF.

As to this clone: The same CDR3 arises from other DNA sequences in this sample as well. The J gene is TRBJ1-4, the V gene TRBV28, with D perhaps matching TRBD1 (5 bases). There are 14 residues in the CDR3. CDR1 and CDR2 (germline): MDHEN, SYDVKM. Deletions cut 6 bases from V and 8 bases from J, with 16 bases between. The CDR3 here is CASSPRGMGEKLFF. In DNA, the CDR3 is TGTGCCAGCAGCCCACGGGGGATGGGGGAAAAACTGTTTTTT.

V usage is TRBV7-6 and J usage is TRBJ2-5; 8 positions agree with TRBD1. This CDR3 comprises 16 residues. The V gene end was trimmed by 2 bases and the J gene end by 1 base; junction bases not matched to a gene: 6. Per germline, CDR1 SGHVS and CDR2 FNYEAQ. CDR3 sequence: CASSLSDRAIQETQYF. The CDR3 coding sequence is TGTGCCAGCAGCTTATCGGACAGGGCCATCCAAGAGACCCAGTACTTC.

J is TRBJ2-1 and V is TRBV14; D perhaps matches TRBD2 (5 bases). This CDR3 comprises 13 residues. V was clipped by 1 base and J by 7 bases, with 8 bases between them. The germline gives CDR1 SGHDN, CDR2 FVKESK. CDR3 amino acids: CASSQVRGNEQFF. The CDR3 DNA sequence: TGTGCCAGCAGCCAAGTACGAGGGAATGAGCAGTTCTTC.

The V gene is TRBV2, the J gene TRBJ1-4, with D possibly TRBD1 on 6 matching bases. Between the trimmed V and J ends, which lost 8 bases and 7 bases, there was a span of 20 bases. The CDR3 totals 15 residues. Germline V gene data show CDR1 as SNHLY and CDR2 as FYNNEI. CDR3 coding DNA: TGTGCCAGCTGTAACAGGGTTTATACGAGTGAAAAACTGTTTTTT. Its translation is CASCNRVYTSEKLFF.

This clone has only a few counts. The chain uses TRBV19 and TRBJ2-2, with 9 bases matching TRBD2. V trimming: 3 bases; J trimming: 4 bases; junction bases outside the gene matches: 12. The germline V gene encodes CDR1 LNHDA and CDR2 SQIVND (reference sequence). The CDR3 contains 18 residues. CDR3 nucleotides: TGTGCCAGTAGTATTGAGGGGCTAGCGGGACCCTCCACCGGGGAGCTGTTTTTT. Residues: CASSIEGLAGPSTGELFF.

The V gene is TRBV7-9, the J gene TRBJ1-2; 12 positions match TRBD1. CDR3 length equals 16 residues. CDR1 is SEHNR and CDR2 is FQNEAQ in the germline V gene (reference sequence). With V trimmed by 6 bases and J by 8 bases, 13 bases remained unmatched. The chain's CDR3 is CASRIISGGQGAGYTF. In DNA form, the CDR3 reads TGTGCCAGCAGGATCATCTCCGGGGGACAGGGGGCCGGCTACACCTTC.

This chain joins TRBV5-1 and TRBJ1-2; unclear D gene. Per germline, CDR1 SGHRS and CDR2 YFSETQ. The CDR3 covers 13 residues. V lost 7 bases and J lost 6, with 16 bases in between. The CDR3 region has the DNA TGCGCCAGCGCCTTGTTCGAGGCGGATGGCTACACCTTC. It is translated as CASALFEADGYTF.

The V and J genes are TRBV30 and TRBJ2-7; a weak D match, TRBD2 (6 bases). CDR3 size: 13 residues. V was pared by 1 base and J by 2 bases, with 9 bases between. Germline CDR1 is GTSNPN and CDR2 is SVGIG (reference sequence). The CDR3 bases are TGTGCCTGGAGTGGGACTACCCCCTACGAGCAGTACTTC. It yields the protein CAWSGTTPYEQYF.

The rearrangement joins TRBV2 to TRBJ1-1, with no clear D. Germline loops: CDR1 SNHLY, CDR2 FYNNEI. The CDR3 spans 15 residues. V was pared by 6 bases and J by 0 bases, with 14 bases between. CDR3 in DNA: TGTGCCAGCAGCACCCGATCAGGTATGAACACTGAAGCTTTCTTT. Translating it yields CASSTRSGMNTEAFF.

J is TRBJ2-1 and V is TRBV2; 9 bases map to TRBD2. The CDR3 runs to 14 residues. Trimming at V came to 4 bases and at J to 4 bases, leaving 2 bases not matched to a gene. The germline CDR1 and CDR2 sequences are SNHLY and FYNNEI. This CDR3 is CASSGLAGYNEQFF. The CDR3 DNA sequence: TGTGCCAGCAGTGGTCTAGCGGGATACAATGAGCAGTTCTTC.

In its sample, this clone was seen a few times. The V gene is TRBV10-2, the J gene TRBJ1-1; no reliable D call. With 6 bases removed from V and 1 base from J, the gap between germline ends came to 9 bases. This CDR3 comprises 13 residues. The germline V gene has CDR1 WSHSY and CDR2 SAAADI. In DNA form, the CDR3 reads TGCGCCAGCAGAGAATGGCAGAACACTGAAGCTTTCTTT. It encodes CASREWQNTEAFF.

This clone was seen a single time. The CDR3: CASSFSGTGVYGYTF. The CDR3, as DNA: TGTGCCAGCAGCTTCTCCGGGACAGGGGTTTATGGCTACACCTTC. This rearrangement joins TRBV7-3 to TRBJ1-2, with 10 bases lining up with TRBD1. The CDR3 length is 15 residues. The germline V gene encodes CDR1 SGHTA and CDR2 FQGTGA. Trimming removed 3 bases from V and 5 bases from J; junction bases left unmatched: 6.

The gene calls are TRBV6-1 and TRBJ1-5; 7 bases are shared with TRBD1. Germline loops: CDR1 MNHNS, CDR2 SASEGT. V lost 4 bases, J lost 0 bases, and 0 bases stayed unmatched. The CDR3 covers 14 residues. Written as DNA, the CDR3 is TGTGCCAGCAGTGCAGGGGGTAGCAATCAGCCCCAGCATTTT. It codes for CASSAGGSNQPQHF.

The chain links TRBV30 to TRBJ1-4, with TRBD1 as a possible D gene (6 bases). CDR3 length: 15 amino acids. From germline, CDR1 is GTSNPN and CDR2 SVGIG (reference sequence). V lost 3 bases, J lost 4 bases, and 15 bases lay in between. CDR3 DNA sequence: TGTGCCTGGAGACCTACGGGGGGCGTTAATGAAAAACTGTTTTTT. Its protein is CAWRPTGGVNEKLFF.

CDR3: CASSLANRGLSTDTQYF. CDR3 in DNA: TGTGCCAGCAGCTTAGCAAACAGGGGCCTTAGCACAGATACGCAGTATTTT. This chain joins TRBV7-2 and TRBJ2-3; 7 bases match TRBD1. Germline loops: CDR1 SGHTA, CDR2 FQGNSA. The CDR3 length is 17 residues. Unmatched junction bases numbered 6, after V lost 0 bases and J lost 0 bases.

The CDR3 reads CAWSEDSPGEKLFF. The CDR3 DNA sequence: TGTGCCTGGAGTGAGGACAGCCCCGGAGAAAAACTGTTTTTT. The chain is built from TRBV30 and TRBJ1-4, with D possibly being TRBD1 (6 bases). This CDR3 is built from 14 residues. Trimming removed 1 base at V and 8 bases at J, with 14 bases between. The germline V gene has CDR1 GTSNPN and CDR2 SVGIG (reference sequence).

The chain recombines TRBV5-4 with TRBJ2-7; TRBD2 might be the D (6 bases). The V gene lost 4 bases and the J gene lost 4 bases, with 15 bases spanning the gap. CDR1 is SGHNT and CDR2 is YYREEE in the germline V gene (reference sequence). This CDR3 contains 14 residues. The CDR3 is CASSAPPGLYEQYF. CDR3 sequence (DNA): TGTGCCAGCAGCGCACCGCCGGGACTGTACGAGCAGTACTTC.

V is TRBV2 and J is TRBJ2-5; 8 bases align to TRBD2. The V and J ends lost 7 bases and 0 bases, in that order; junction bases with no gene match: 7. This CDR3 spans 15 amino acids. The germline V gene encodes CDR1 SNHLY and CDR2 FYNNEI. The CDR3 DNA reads TGTGCCAGCATGTCGGGGGGGCCGTACCAAGAGACCCAGTACTTC. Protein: CASMSGGPYQETQYF.

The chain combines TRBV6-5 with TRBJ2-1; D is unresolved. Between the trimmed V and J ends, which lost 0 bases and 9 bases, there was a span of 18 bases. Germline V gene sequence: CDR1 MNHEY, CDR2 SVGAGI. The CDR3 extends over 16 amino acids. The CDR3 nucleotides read TGTGCCAGCAGTTACTCCGACTCCGTCTGGCACCTTGAGCAGTTCTTC. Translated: CASSYSDSVWHLEQFF.

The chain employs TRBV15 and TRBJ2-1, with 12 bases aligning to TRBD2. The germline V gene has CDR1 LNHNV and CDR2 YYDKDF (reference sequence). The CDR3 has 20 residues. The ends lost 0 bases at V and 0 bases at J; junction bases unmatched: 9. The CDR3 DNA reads TGTGCCACCAGCAGAGATCCCAGGACTAGCGGGGCGAGCTCCTACAATGAGCAGTTCTTC. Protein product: CATSRDPRTSGASSYNEQFF.

DNA for the CDR3: TGCGCCAGCAGCTCGGGGGGGCCAGTCACTGAAGCTTTCTTT. This codes for CASSSGGPVTEAFF. The chain is built from TRBV5-1 and TRBJ1-1; the D gene is possibly TRBD1 (6 bases). V lost 3 bases to trimming and J lost 4 bases, with 13 bases between them. The CDR3 is 14 residues long. Germline loops: CDR1 SGHRS, CDR2 YFSETQ.

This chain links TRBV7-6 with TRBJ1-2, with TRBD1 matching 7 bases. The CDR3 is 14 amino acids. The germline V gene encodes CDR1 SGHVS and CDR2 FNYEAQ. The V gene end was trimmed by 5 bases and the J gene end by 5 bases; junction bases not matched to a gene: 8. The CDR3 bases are TGTGCCAGCAGCCTGACAGGGATCGGGTATGGCTACACCTTC. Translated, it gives CASSLTGIGYGYTF.